These T cell receptor beta chains were read from a single sample in a study of circulating and synovial CD4+ cells in juvenile arthritis. Assay used: immunoSEQ multiplex PCR; TCRdb lists only in-frame clones, some missing. The data show 2,500 to 3,000 clones, around 90% seen once. Sequencing was done on a sample of HLA-DR+ CD4+ T cells from blood. The receptor set was obtained from a human donor with juvenile idiopathic arthritis. The CDR3 runs from the conserved cysteine through the conserved F or W. A D gene is named only where the DNA matches it firmly. Size values are once, few and many counts, or a class for expanded clones, and some rows have none.

clone_size	d_call	v_call	j_call	cdr3_nt	cdr3_aa
.	.	TRBV6-6	TRBJ1-6	TGTGCCAGCCCCCCGGGTAATTCCCCCCTCCACTTT	CASPPGNSPLHF
.	.	TRBV30	TRBJ2-7	TGTGCCTGGGGACTGGCGTCCTTCTACGAGCAGTACTTC	CAWGLASFYEQYF
.	TRBD1	TRBV10-1	TRBJ1-1	TGCGCCAGCAGTGAGGGGACAGAGAACACTGAAGCTTTCTTT	CASSEGTENTEAFF
.	.	TRBV28	TRBJ2-3	TGTGCCAGCAGTTTATTCCTAGACCGCACAGATACGCAGTATTTT	CASSLFLDRTDTQYF
.	.	TRBV10-1	TRBJ2-1	TGCGCCAGCAGTGATAGGGGCGGTGAGCAGTTCTTC	CASSDRGGEQFF
once	TRBD1	TRBV5-6	TRBJ1-2	TGTGCCAGCAGCTTTATGACAGGGGTAATCTATGGCTACACCTTC	CASSFMTGVIYGYTF
.	TRBD1	TRBV7-2	TRBJ1-5	TGTGCCAGCAGCCCAAGGGGTGGGACAGGGAGCCAGCCCCAGCATTTT	CASSPRGGTGSQPQHF
.	.	TRBV7-9	TRBJ1-2	TGTGCCAGCAGCTCCGGGGGGCTAGCGAATGGCTACACCTTC	CASSSGGLANGYTF
once	TRBD1	TRBV6-5	TRBJ1-3	TGTGCCAGCGCGACAGGGGGGGACACCATATATTTT	CASATGGDTIYF
.	TRBD2	TRBV7-2	TRBJ2-7	TGTGCCAGCAGCTTATTCGTGCCCCTAGCGGGAGGGGAATACGAGCAGTACTTC	CASSLFVPLAGGEYEQYF
.	TRBD1	TRBV25-1	TRBJ1-2	TGTGCCAGCAGTGAACCGGACAGGGCGAGTAGTGGCTACACCTTC	CASSEPDRASSGYTF
.	TRBD1	TRBV18	TRBJ1-2	TGTGCCAGCTCACCTCGGACAGGGGAGGACTATGGCTACACCTTC	CASSPRTGEDYGYTF
.	.	TRBV7-2	TRBJ2-3	TGTGCCAGCAGCACCCAACATAGCACAGATACGCAGTATTTT	CASSTQHSTDTQYF
.	TRBD2	TRBV5-1	TRBJ2-1	TGCGCCAGCAGCGGTGCGGGGGACAATGAGCAGTTCTTC	CASSGAGDNEQFF
.	.	TRBV2	TRBJ1-5	TGTGCCAGCGGGAAGGAGGGCCATCAGCCCCAGCATTTT	CASGKEGHQPQHF
.	.	TRBV30	TRBJ2-5	TGTGCCTGGACAAAGGGGCTCGACTTTCTTTTACAAGAGACCCAGTACTTC	CAWTKGLDFLLQETQYF
.	.	TRBV30	TRBJ2-2	TGTGCCTGGACCAGAGGGGGAACGAACACCGGGGAGCTGTTTTTT	CAWTRGGTNTGELFF
.	TRBD2	TRBV2	TRBJ2-3	TGTGCCAGCAGTCAAAATAGCGGGAGCGGAGCAGATACGCAGTATTTT	CASSQNSGSGADTQYF
.	.	TRBV7-9	TRBJ1-2	TGTGCCAGCAGCTCAGACAGTAACTATGGCTACACCTTC	CASSSDSNYGYTF
.	TRBD2	TRBV11-3	TRBJ2-5	TGTGCCAGCAGCCCGGGGGGGCAACCTACTGAGCAGTACTTC	CASSPGGQPTEQYF
.	.	TRBV4-1	TRBJ1-1	TGCGCCAGCAGCGTTGGCCTCCTGAACACTGAAGCTTTCTTT	CASSVGLLNTEAFF
.	TRBD1	TRBV10-3	TRBJ2-7	TGTGCCATCAGTTTCGGACAGGGACGCTCCTACGAGCAGTACTTC	CAISFGQGRSYEQYF
.	.	TRBV6-1	TRBJ2-7	TGTGCCAGCACGGTGGGAGCCTACGAGCAGTACTTC	CASTVGAYEQYF
once	.	TRBV5-4	TRBJ2-2	TGTGCCAGCAGCTTATCGGCCGGGGAGCTGTTTTTT	CASSLSAGELFF
.	TRBD2	TRBV4-3	TRBJ2-1	TGCGCCAGCAGCCAAGAGGTGACTAGCGGGAGTGCAATCACATACAATGAGCAGTTCTTC	CASSQEVTSGSAITYNEQFF
.	TRBD2	TRBV2	TRBJ2-2	TGTGCCAGCAGAGAAACTAGCGGGGGGGCCAAAGGGGAGCTGTTTTTT	CASRETSGGAKGELFF
.	.	TRBV20-1	TRBJ2-1	TGCAGTGCTAGCCGTGAGAATGAGCAGTTCTTC	CSASRENEQFF
.	.	TRBV27	TRBJ1-4	TGTGCCAGCAGTTTGTGGGGAGGTGAAAAACTGTTTTTT	CASSLWGGEKLFF
.	.	TRBV5-1	TRBJ1-2	TGCGCCAGCAGCTTCAACTCTGGGCAGGGAATCTACACCTTC	CASSFNSGQGIYTF
.	.	TRBV4-1	TRBJ2-7	TGCGCCAGCAGCCCTTATGCGATGCTGGTCGTCAACGCCTACGAGCAGTACTTC	CASSPYAMLVVNAYEQYF
.	.	TRBV21-1	TRBJ2-1	TGTGCCAGCAGCTCAAAGTTGCGGGAGGGCCGCGATGAGCAGTTCTTC	CASSSKLREGRDEQFF
.	TRBD1	TRBV5-1	TRBJ1-2	TGCGCCAGCAGCTCGGAGCGACAGGGGTCTTACTATGGCTACACCTTC	CASSSERQGSYYGYTF
.	.	TRBV19	TRBJ2-5	TGTGCCAGTAGACAGAGCGGGGAGACCCAGTACTTC	CASRQSGETQYF
.	TRBD1	TRBV6-5	TRBJ2-2	TGTGCCAGCAGATACACAGGGGGAGACACCGGGGAGCTGTTTTTT	CASRYTGGDTGELFF
.	TRBD2	TRBV19	TRBJ2-2	TGTGCCAGTACCCTGACAGGGATTAGCGGGAGACTAACCGGGGAGCTGTTTTTT	CASTLTGISGRLTGELFF
.	TRBD2	TRBV2	TRBJ2-1	TGTGCCAGCAGTCTTTTGGCGGGAGGCCTCAATGAGCAGTTCTTC	CASSLLAGGLNEQFF
.	.	TRBV5-1	TRBJ2-1	TGCGCCAGCAGCTTGGTTCTAAATGGGCAGTTCTTC	CASSLVLNGQFF
.	TRBD1	TRBV5-1	TRBJ1-2	TGCGCCAGCAGCCGGGACAGGGGGCGAGCTGGCTACACCTTC	CASSRDRGRAGYTF
.	TRBD2	TRBV4-3	TRBJ2-1	TGCGCCAGCAGCCAAGGGGCTAGCGGGAGGGCCGCCTACAATGAGCAGTTCTTC	CASSQGASGRAAYNEQFF
.	.	TRBV30	TRBJ1-2	TGTGCCTGGAGTGCAGGGACACATAACTATGGCTACACCTTC	CAWSAGTHNYGYTF
.	TRBD1	TRBV18	TRBJ2-2	TGTGCCAGCTCACCGGACCTAACAGGGGGTGGCGGGGAGCTGTTTTTT	CASSPDLTGGGGELFF
.	.	TRBV30	TRBJ2-5	TGTGCCTGGAGGGAACTAGGGGCGGGGCAAGAGACCCAGTACTTC	CAWRELGAGQETQYF
once	TRBD2	TRBV11-2	TRBJ2-1	TGTGCCAGCAGCTTAAACAGCGGGATGGGTAATGAGCAGTTCTTC	CASSLNSGMGNEQFF
.	.	TRBV5-1	TRBJ1-4	TGCGCCAGCACGGGTGCAACTAATGAAAAACTGTTTTTT	CASTGATNEKLFF
.	.	TRBV6-1	TRBJ2-7	TGTGCCAGCAGTGACGGTGCGAGTCCGGGCTCCTACGAGCAGTACTTC	CASSDGASPGSYEQYF
.	TRBD1	TRBV11-2	TRBJ1-5	TGTGCCAGCAGCTTAACAGGGGGTAATCAGCCCCAGCATTTT	CASSLTGGNQPQHF
.	.	TRBV7-6	TRBJ1-4	TGTGCCAGCAGCTTAGGACAGAATGAAAAACTGTTTTTT	CASSLGQNEKLFF
few	TRBD1	TRBV10-3	TRBJ1-1	TGTGCCATCAGCGGGGACAGGGGAGCTTTCTTT	CAISGDRGAFF
.	TRBD1	TRBV6-5	TRBJ1-3	TGTGCCAGCAGACTGACAGGGGTCTCTGGAAACACCATATATTTT	CASRLTGVSGNTIYF